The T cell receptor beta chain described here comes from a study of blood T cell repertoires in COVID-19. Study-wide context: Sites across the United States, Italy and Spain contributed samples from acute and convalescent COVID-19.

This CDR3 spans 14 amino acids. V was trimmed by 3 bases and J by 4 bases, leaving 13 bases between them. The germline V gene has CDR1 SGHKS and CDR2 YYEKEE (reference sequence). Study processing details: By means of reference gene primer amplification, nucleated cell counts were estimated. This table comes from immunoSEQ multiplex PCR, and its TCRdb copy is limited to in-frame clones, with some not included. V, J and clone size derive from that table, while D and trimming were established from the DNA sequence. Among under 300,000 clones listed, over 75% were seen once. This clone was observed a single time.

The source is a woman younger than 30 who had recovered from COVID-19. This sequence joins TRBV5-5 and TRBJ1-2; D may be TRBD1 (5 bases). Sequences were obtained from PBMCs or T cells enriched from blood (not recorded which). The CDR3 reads CASSSTGDPYGYTF. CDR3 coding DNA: TGTGCCAGCAGCTCCACAGGAGATCCCTATGGCTACACCTTC.